This T cell receptor (beta chain) came from a study of blood T cells in healthy people across ages. Study-wide results and limits: Observed TCR beta diversity per million T cells went down as age went up. This fall followed a roughly linear course with age. In the absence of known donor CMV status, changes in expanded clonotypes were possibly confounded. There was a strong correlation between TCR beta diversity and naive T cell percentage.

Combining a sample-barcoded 5' primer with a J-beta primer mix, a second PCR ran for roughly 6 to 11 cycles. MiXCR was run by TCRdb on the 5' RACE reads, yielding one entry per CDR3 protein. The data show hundreds of thousands of distinct CDR3 sequences, around 30% seen once. As regards this clonotype: As yet, its antigen is unknown.

The sample taken for sequencing was blood. This receptor was taken from a woman at least 80 years old in good health.

CDR3 coding DNA: TGTGCCAGCAGCTTGGCGGACACCGTAAAGACCCAGTTCTTC. This codes for CASSLADTVKTQFF. V gene TRBV5-4 combines with J gene TRBJ2-1; tentative D call: TRBD1 (5 bases). The V gene lost 0 bases and the J gene lost 13 bases, with 17 bases spanning the gap. This CDR3 contains 14 residues. CDR1 is SGHNT and CDR2 is YYREEE in the germline V gene (reference sequence).